The clone carrying this T cell receptor beta chain was counted a single time. V was trimmed by 2 bases and J by 3 bases, leaving 10 bases between them. Germline V gives CDR1 SGHDN, CDR2 FVKESK. The length of the CDR3 is 14 residues. Primers included in the PCR were 60 Vbeta and 13 Jbeta primers. Produced via immunoSEQ multiplex PCR; TCRdb's table is partial and in-frame only. The sample comprises over 100,000 clones, approximately 77% of which are singletons, and more than 1.1% rests with the top ten. The data stem from a study of cytomegalovirus exposure and HLA in healthy donors. The sequenced sample was PBMCs. The TCR sequence derives from a woman in her thirties or forties in good health and CMV-seronegative. The chain uses TRBV14 and TRBJ1-2; D is possibly TRBD1 (6 bases). The CDR3 region is CASSQHTGYYGYTF. The CDR3, as DNA: TGTGCCAGCAGCCAACATACAGGGTACTATGGCTACACCTTC. Full variable domain (remainder filled in from reference TRBV14 and TRBJ1-2): EAGVTQFPSHSVIEKGQTVTLRCDPISGHDNLYWYRRVMGKEIKFLLHFVKESKQDESGMPNNRFLAERTGGTYSTLKVQPAELEDSGVYFCASSQHTGYYGYTFGSGTRLTVV.